The 3 T cell receptor beta chains below all came from one sample that was sequenced in a study of blood T cell repertoires in COVID-19. TCRdb's table, derived via immunoSEQ multiplex PCR, lists solely in-frame clones and lacks some. The sample has around 95,000 clones; 90% are singletons. What was sequenced was peripheral blood. These receptors all stem from a man in his forties or fifties with acute or convalescent COVID-19.

This clone has just a few counts. The gene calls are TRBV27 and TRBJ1-6; D is undetermined. V lost 7 bases, J lost 0 bases, and 10 bases lay in between. CDR1 and CDR2 from the germline V gene are MNHEY and SMNVEV (reference sequence). The CDR3 spans 15 residues. The chain's CDR3 is CASKAGSSYNSPLHF. The CDR3 bases are TGTGCCAGCAAGGCAGGTAGCTCCTATAATTCACCCCTCCACTTT.

The chain combines TRBV19 with TRBJ2-1; a possible D gene is TRBD2 (6 bases). Germline-derived CDR1 and CDR2 are LNHDA and SQIVND (reference sequence). With 7 bases removed from V and 7 bases from J, the gap between germline ends came to 17 bases. The CDR3 totals 14 residues. The CDR3 loop is CASKRLATGNEQFF. The CDR3 region has the DNA TGTGCCAGTAAACGGCTAGCGACGGGAAATGAGCAGTTCTTC.

This rearrangement joins TRBV4-2 to TRBJ2-2; 11 bases match TRBD2. Germline assignment: CDR1 LGHNA and CDR2 YNFKEQ. CDR3 length: 17 residues. V shed 8 bases and J 7 bases; nucleotides not matched to a gene: 15. CDR3 region: CASAKLLAGDSGGELFF. Here the CDR3 DNA reads TGTGCCAGCGCTAAATTACTAGCGGGAGACTCCGGCGGGGAGCTGTTTTTT.